The 29 T cell receptor beta chains below were found in one sample sequenced in a study of blood T cell repertoires in COVID-19. Sequencing used immunoSEQ multiplex PCR; TCRdb keeps in-frame clones, though not all of them. Here the sample spans more than 110,000 clones, almost 85% being singletons. Sequenced material: peripheral blood. These receptors originate from a man aged 50-60 years with acute or convalescent COVID-19.

This sequence joins TRBV10-2 and TRBJ2-7; TRBD2 might be the D (5 bases). CDR1 is WSHSY and CDR2 is SAAADI in the germline V gene. CDR3 length: 13 amino acids. V was trimmed by 4 bases and J by 3 bases, leaving 10 bases between them. The CDR3 loop reads CASSAERRYEQYF. For the CDR3, the DNA is TGCGCCAGCAGTGCGGAGCGGCGCTACGAGCAGTACTTC.

This clone was found once. CDR3 sequence: CASSTVAKGLANVLTF. The CDR3 DNA reads TGTGCCAGCAGCACGGTCGCTAAGGGGTTGGCCAACGTCCTGACTTTC. This sequence joins TRBV5-5 and TRBJ2-6; possibly TRBD1 for D (5 bases). This CDR3 spans 16 amino acids. Germline V lookup: CDR1 SGHKS, CDR2 YYEKEE (reference sequence). Deletions cut 4 bases from V and 6 bases from J, with 17 bases between.

The V call is TRBV7-9, the J call TRBJ1-3; the D is unclear. V was trimmed by 11 bases and J by 1 base, leaving 9 bases between them. The CDR3 totals 12 residues. Germline V gives CDR1 SEHNR, CDR2 FQNEAQ (reference sequence). CDR3 in amino acids: CALSGSGNTIYF. Written as DNA, the CDR3 is TGTGCCCTCTCCGGTTCTGGAAACACCATATATTTT.

This clone has just one count. The chain has TRBV7-3 and TRBJ2-1; 9 bases are a match to TRBD2. CDR1 is SGHTA and CDR2 is FQGTGA in the germline V gene. This CDR3 has 14 amino acids. V was pared by 5 bases and J by 6 bases, with 5 bases of the junction left unmatched. As DNA, the CDR3 is TGTGCCAGCAGCCCGGGACTAGCTAGCAATGAGCAGTTCTTC. Translating gives CASSPGLASNEQFF.

V and J are TRBV6-1 and TRBJ2-2; 8 positions match TRBD2. V lost 2 bases to trimming and J lost 6 bases; unmatched junction nucleotides: 5. This CDR3 has 15 residues. Germline loops: CDR1 MNHNS, CDR2 SASEGT. The CDR3: CASSELGLAPGELFF. The CDR3 bases are TGTGCCAGCAGTGAACTCGGACTAGCCCCCGGGGAGCTGTTTTTT.

The chain links TRBV18 to TRBJ1-3, with 7 bases lining up with TRBD1. The CDR3 runs to 16 residues. The junction had 7 bases not matched to a gene; V was cut back by 5 bases and J by 0 bases. Germline V gene data show CDR1 as KGHSH and CDR2 as LQKENI. The CDR3 sequence is CASSGLQGTSGNTIYF. The CDR3, as DNA: TGTGCCAGCTCAGGGCTACAGGGGACCTCTGGAAACACCATATATTTT.

This chain links TRBV12-3 or TRBV12-4 with TRBJ1-5, with TRBD1 as a possible D gene (5 bases). V lost 7 bases and J lost 5, with 12 bases in between. The CDR3 has 13 amino acids. The CDR3: CASTKDTHQPQHF. Here the CDR3 DNA reads TGTGCCAGCACCAAGGACACCCATCAGCCCCAGCATTTT.

The chain recombines TRBV19 with TRBJ1-6; TRBD1 agrees at 7 bases. The junction had 4 bases not matched to a gene; V was cut back by 6 bases and J by 2 bases. This CDR3 is built from 15 residues. The V gene's germline CDR1 is LNHDA and CDR2 SQIVND (reference sequence). The CDR3 is CASRTGIAYNSPLHF. DNA for the CDR3: TGTGCCAGTAGGACAGGGATAGCCTATAATTCACCCCTCCACTTT.

The chain couples TRBV4-1 to TRBJ1-2; no reliable D call. The CDR3 length is 13 residues. Germline V lookup: CDR1 MGHRA, CDR2 YSYEKL. V was shortened by 2 bases and J by 7 bases, with 11 bases between the two germline ends. The CDR3 nucleotides read TGCGCCAGCAGCCAAAGTTTCGAGAGTGGCTACACCTTC. Encoded protein: CASSQSFESGYTF.

The J gene is TRBJ1-1, the V gene TRBV19; D might be TRBD1 (5 bases). V shed 7 bases and J shed 10 bases, with 22 bases lying between them. CDR1 is LNHDA and CDR2 is SQIVND in the germline V gene (reference sequence). CDR3 length: 14 residues. In nucleotides, the CDR3 is TGTGCCAGTATCGCCCGACAGCGCGGGGTAGTAGCTTTCTTT. Protein product: CASIARQRGVVAFF.

V gene TRBV14 combines with J gene TRBJ1-1; unclear D gene. Looked up from germline, CDR1 is SGHDN and CDR2 is FVKESK. V lost 0 bases, J lost 4 bases, and 18 bases lay in between. The CDR3 is made up of 17 amino acids. DNA of the CDR3: TGTGCCAGCAGCCAAGACCTCGTAGGAGGGTCGGGCACTGAAGCTTTCTTT. Translating gives CASSQDLVGGSGTEAFF.

The V gene is TRBV15, the J gene TRBJ1-2, with 8 bases aligning to TRBD1. Germline loops: CDR1 LNHNV, CDR2 YYDKDF (reference sequence). V lost 5 bases and J lost 4; bases outside the gene matches: 6. This CDR3 is built from 14 residues. CDR3 coding DNA: TGTGCCACCAGCCACGACAGGGGAGGCTATGGCTACACCTTC. Translating it yields CATSHDRGGYGYTF.

The J gene is TRBJ2-1, the V gene TRBV5-1, with a tentative D call TRBD2 (6 bases). The V and J ends lost 6 bases and 6 bases respectively, with 19 bases between them. The germline gives CDR1 SGHRS, CDR2 YFSETQ. The CDR3 consists of 15 residues. The CDR3 region is CASTTTSLGGNEQFF. The CDR3 DNA is TGCGCCAGCACCACAACTAGCCTGGGGGGCAATGAGCAGTTCTTC.

The CDR3, as DNA: TGTGCCATCAGGACCGGGGACAGGAACACTGAAGCTTTCTTT. Its translation is CAIRTGDRNTEAFF. V is TRBV10-3 and J is TRBJ1-1, with TRBD1 matching 7 bases. Germline values: CDR1 ENHRY, CDR2 SYGVKD. The CDR3 covers 14 residues. V dropped 6 bases and J dropped 1; count of bases not matched to a gene: 5.

The chain couples TRBV2 to TRBJ1-6; TRBD1 matches at 7 bases. The CDR3 extends over 13 amino acids. V lost 5 bases, J lost 6 bases, and 1 base stayed unmatched. The germline CDR1 and CDR2 sequences are SNHLY and FYNNEI. CDR3 nucleotide sequence: TGTGCCAGCAGTCGACAGGGTAATTCACCCCTCCACTTT. Amino acid sequence: CASSRQGNSPLHF.

The gene calls are TRBV14 and TRBJ2-4; tentative D call: TRBD2 (5 bases). This CDR3 region has 17 residues. V lost 1 base and J 0 bases, leaving 13 bases between the germline ends. The germline V gene has CDR1 SGHDN and CDR2 FVKESK. CDR3 amino acids: CASSQVPGRGAKNIQYF. The CDR3 nucleotides are TGTGCCAGCAGCCAAGTGCCGGGGAGAGGAGCCAAAAACATTCAGTACTTC.

This clone was recorded only once. The junction departs from the called germline gene at one end, perhaps through a read error. This chain connects TRBV20-1 to TRBJ1-5; unclear D gene. The CDR3 covers 11 residues. Germline lookup yields CDR1 DFQATT and CDR2 SNEGSKA (reference sequence). The CDR3 sequence: CSARDNQAQHF. The DNA of the CDR3 is TGCAGTGCTAGAGATAACCAGGCCCAACATTTT.

The chain carries TRBV3-1 (or the pseudogene TRBV3-2) and TRBJ2-1; 7 bases map to TRBD2. The germline gives CDR1 LGHDT, CDR2 YNNKEL (reference sequence). V lost 2 bases to trimming and J lost 5 bases; unmatched junction nucleotides: 3. This CDR3 region has 14 residues. The CDR3, as DNA: TGTGCCAGCAGCCAAAGCGGGACGAACAATGAGCAGTTCTTC. It yields the protein CASSQSGTNNEQFF.

The gene calls are TRBV18 and TRBJ1-5, with a tentative D call TRBD1 (6 bases). Trimming removed 4 bases at V and 9 bases at J, with 19 bases between. The CDR3 sequence is 15 residues long. Germline-derived CDR1 and CDR2 are KGHSH and LQKENI. The CDR3 nucleotides read TGTGCCAGCTCACAGGACAGTGGTGGAATGAGGCCCCAGCATTTT. This sequence encodes CASSQDSGGMRPQHF.

The CDR3, as DNA: TGTGCCAGCAGTCCGCCGGGACTAGCGGGAGGGCCGGGAATAAATGAGCAGTTCTTC. Its protein product is CASSPPGLAGGPGINEQFF. This rearrangement joins TRBV28 to TRBJ2-1; 16 positions agree with TRBD2. This CDR3 has 19 residues. V shed 5 bases, J shed 7 bases, and the junction held 14 bases outside the gene matches. CDR1 is MDHEN, CDR2 SYDVKM, per germline.

The chain is built from TRBV5-1 and TRBJ2-1; 7 nucleotides line up with TRBD1. J gave up 13 bases and V 4 bases, and 14 bases lay outside the gene matches. The CDR3 loop spans 14 amino acids. Germline lookup yields CDR1 SGHRS and CDR2 YFSETQ. The CDR3 spells CASSISSGTANQFF. The CDR3 DNA reads TGCGCCAGCAGCATATCCTCCGGGACAGCGAATCAGTTCTTC.

The chain recombines TRBV6-5 with TRBJ2-3; D is possibly TRBD1 (5 bases). The CDR3 is 13 residues long. Germline CDR1 MNHEY, CDR2 SVGAGI. Trimming pared 8 bases from V and 4 bases from J, leaving 13 bases between. Written as DNA, the CDR3 is TGTGCCAGCTCTCTCAGGGTGGCAGATACGCAGTATTTT. This gives the protein CASSLRVADTQYF.

This clone was counted between two and nine times. The chain combines TRBV9 with TRBJ2-5, with D possibly TRBD2 on 7 matching bases. The CDR3 runs 15 residues. The V gene's germline CDR1 is SGDLS and CDR2 YYNGEE. V lost 0 bases, J lost 2 bases, and 11 bases lay in between. CDR3 protein: CASSVAGGRQETQYF. CDR3 in DNA: TGTGCCAGCAGCGTAGCGGGGGGCCGACAAGAGACCCAGTACTTC.

This clone occurred once. The rearrangement joins TRBV7-8 to TRBJ2-3, with D uncertain. Germline CDR1 is SGHVS and CDR2 is FQNEAQ. The CDR3 extends over 12 amino acids. The V gene lost 5 bases and the J gene lost 8 bases, with 11 bases spanning the gap. As DNA, the CDR3 is TGTGCCAGCAGCGCGGAGCTGGGTACGCAGTATTTT. It is translated as CASSAELGTQYF.

The V call is TRBV30, the J call TRBJ1-5, with a tentative D call TRBD1 (5 bases). There are 13 residues in the CDR3. The germline V gene has CDR1 GTSNPN and CDR2 SVGIG (reference sequence). V lost 1 base and J lost 4, with 8 bases in between. CDR3 protein: CAWSAGRNQPQHF. CDR3 bases: TGTGCCTGGAGTGCAGGGCGGAATCAGCCCCAGCATTTT.

This chain joins TRBV9 and TRBJ2-4; 7 bases are shared with TRBD2. The ends lost 0 bases at V and 8 bases at J; junction bases unmatched: 5. The germline gives CDR1 SGDLS, CDR2 YYNGEE. The CDR3 extends over 14 amino acids. Here the CDR3 reads CASSVAAGPDIQYF. CDR3 nucleotides: TGTGCCAGCAGCGTAGCAGCGGGACCGGACATTCAGTACTTC. The variable domain in full, completed from reference TRBV9 and TRBJ2-4, reads DSGVTQTPKHLITATGQRVTLRCSPRSGDLSVYWYQQSLDQGLQFLIQYYNGEERAKGNILERFSAQQFPDLHSELNLSSLELGDSALYFCASSVAAGPDIQYFGAGTRLSVL.

This chain uses TRBV5-1 with TRBJ1-2; 7 bases fit TRBD1. The CDR3 length is 11 residues. V dropped 4 bases and J dropped 8; count of bases not matched to a gene: 2. In germline, CDR1 is SGHRS, CDR2 YFSETQ. The CDR3 DNA is TGCGCCAGCAGCCTGGACAGGGGCTACACCTTC. As protein: CASSLDRGYTF.

The V gene is TRBV12-3 or TRBV12-4, the J gene TRBJ1-5, with D possibly matching TRBD1 (6 bases). The CDR3 length is 13 residues. The V end lost 7 bases, the J end lost 9 bases, and 16 bases lay between the germline ends. The CDR3 loop reads CASTDSQWWPQHF. The CDR3 DNA reads TGTGCCAGCACGGACAGCCAATGGTGGCCCCAGCATTTT.

This chain connects TRBV2 to TRBJ1-5; maybe TRBD1 (5 bases). CDR3 length: 14 residues. Germline V CDR1 and CDR2: SNHLY, FYNNEI. V was clipped by 6 bases and J by 0 bases, with 9 bases between them. CDR3 residues: CASRKDNSNQPQHF. CDR3 DNA sequence: TGTGCCAGCAGAAAGGACAATAGCAATCAGCCCCAGCATTTT.